Included here is one TCR beta chain sequence, with context. This sample is part of a study of chronic HIV infection and antiretroviral therapy. One entry per CDR3 protein results from TCRdb running MiXCR on the 5' RACE reads. This repertoire shows 40,000 to 50,000 distinct CDR3 sequences, about a fifth found once; its top ten account for roughly 3%. The V end was cut by 2 bases, the J end by 4 bases, with 14 bases between. The CDR3 totals 15 residues. Germline V lookup: CDR1 SEHNR, CDR2 FQNEAQ (reference sequence). This receptor was identified in an adult who had HIV and had not received antiretroviral therapy, or was an uninfected healthy control (not recorded which). Sequenced material: peripheral blood. The chain combines TRBV7-9 with TRBJ1-1, with no clear D. The CDR3 loop is CASSLPHLPPTEAFF. Here the CDR3 DNA reads TGTGCCAGCAGCTTACCCCATTTGCCCCCCACTGAAGCTTTCTTT.